The 15 T cell receptor beta chains listed next were all sequenced from one sample in a study of siplizumab effects on memory and regulatory T cells (dated by TCRdb to the late 2010s). Preparation of the library involved the immunoSEQ multiplex PCR assay. Imported from immuneACCESS, the table was reduced by TCRdb to in-frame sequences with V and J called. These copies leave out some clones; in studies compared against another copy, an unresolved V gene accounts for under half, and the cause of the remainder is not known. The table for this sample lists over 95,000 clones; about 94% of them were counted only once. The top ten constitute over 0.15% of the sample. The sample was non-Treg CD4+ T cells sorted from blood. Interpreted using the paper, the cell subset or site label stands for: FACS-sorted unstimulated CD4+ non-regulatory T cells. The receptors here all came from a human donor in good health.

This chain joins TRBV19 and TRBJ1-2, with unresolved D. The CDR3 loop spans 12 amino acids. The V gene's germline CDR1 is LNHDA and CDR2 SQIVND (reference sequence). Trimming left V 7 bases short and J 4 bases short, with 10 bases between. CDR3 protein: CASTQASYGYTF. The CDR3 DNA reads TGTGCCAGTACTCAGGCCTCCTATGGCTACACCTTC.

This chain joins TRBV19 and TRBJ2-7, with D possibly matching TRBD1 (5 bases). Deletions cut 4 bases from V and 3 bases from J, with 10 bases between. CDR3 length: 13 residues. The germline V gene has CDR1 LNHDA and CDR2 SQIVND (reference sequence). The CDR3, as DNA: TGTGCCAGTAGTAGAGGCAGGGACTACGAGCAGTACTTC. Its translation is CASSRGRDYEQYF.

The chain carries TRBV2 and TRBJ2-5; tentatively, D is TRBD1 (6 bases). Per the germline V gene, CDR1 is SNHLY and CDR2 is FYNNEI. Trimming took 7 bases from V and 1 from J, leaving 10 bases between them. This CDR3 spans 13 amino acids. This CDR3 reads CASKKTGQETQYF. In DNA, the CDR3 is TGTGCCAGCAAGAAGACAGGCCAAGAGACCCAGTACTTC. The full variable domain, completed using reference TRBV2 and TRBJ2-5, is EPEVTQTPSHQVTQMGQEVILRCVPISNHLYFYWYRQILGQKVEFLVSFYNNEISEKSEIFDDQFSVERPDGSNFTLKIRSTKLEDSAMYFCASKKTGQETQYFGPGTRLLVL.

The rearrangement uses TRBV28 and TRBJ1-4; 7 bases fit TRBD1. V trimming: 6 bases; J trimming: 4 bases; junction bases outside the gene matches: 8. CDR1 is MDHEN, CDR2 SYDVKM, per germline. This CDR3 is built from 15 residues. CDR3 DNA: TGTGCCAGCAGGCTCCAGGGACAGAATAATGAAAAACTGTTTTTT. This sequence encodes CASRLQGQNNEKLFF. The full variable domain, completed using reference TRBV28 and TRBJ1-4, is DVKVTQSSRYLVKRTGEKVFLECVQDMDHENMFWYRQDPGLGLRLIYFSYDVKMKEKGDIPEGYSVSREKKERFSLILESASTNQTSMYLCASRLQGQNNEKLFFGSGTQLSVL.

The chain links TRBV4-3 to TRBJ1-2, with 7 bases identical to TRBD1. Germline values: CDR1 LGHNA, CDR2 YSLEER. Germline trimming cut 2 bases from V and 7 bases from J; bases unmatched to any gene: 10. The CDR3 is 15 amino acids. The CDR3 sequence: CASSQTGVQSGGYTF. In nucleotides, the CDR3 is TGCGCCAGCAGCCAAACAGGGGTCCAGTCCGGTGGCTACACCTTC.

V and J are TRBV7-7 and TRBJ1-3, with 7 bases that match TRBD1. Germline trimming cut 1 base from V and 4 bases from J; bases unmatched to any gene: 4. The CDR3 is 15 amino acids. Germline V lookup: CDR1 SSHAT, CDR2 FNYEAQ (reference sequence). The CDR3 coding sequence is TGTGCCAGCAGCTTAGGACAGGGAACCGGAAACACCATATATTTT. The encoded protein is CASSLGQGTGNTIYF.

This clone was observed a single time. The chain couples TRBV7-9 to TRBJ2-3; D is perhaps TRBD1 (6 bases). Germline assignment: CDR1 SEHNR and CDR2 FQNEAQ (reference sequence). V was clipped by 5 bases and J by 1 base, with 13 bases between them. The CDR3 has 15 residues. The CDR3 nucleotides are TGTGCCAGCAGCGCCCAGGGGAAAGGCACAGATACGCAGTATTTT. It is translated as CASSAQGKGTDTQYF.

The CDR3 sequence is CASRVQVMGSSGELFF. The CDR3 region has the DNA TGTGCCAGCAGGGTACAGGTGATGGGCTCAAGCGGGGAGCTGTTTTTT. The gene calls are TRBV2 and TRBJ2-2, with D possibly TRBD1 on 5 matching bases. The CDR3 runs to 16 residues. Germline V gene data show CDR1 as SNHLY and CDR2 as FYNNEI. Trimming cost V 6 bases and J 7 bases, with 21 bases left between them.

This rearrangement joins TRBV5-1 to TRBJ2-1; the match to TRBD2 covers 11 bases. Germline V gene lookup returns CDR1 SGHRS and CDR2 YFSETQ. V lost 2 bases, J lost 5 bases, and 6 bases stayed unmatched. The CDR3 covers 16 residues. Written as DNA, the CDR3 is TGCGCCAGCAGCTTTTTAGCGGGGGGGATCCACAATGAGCAGTTCTTC. Translated: CASSFLAGGIHNEQFF.

The chain carries TRBV29-1 and TRBJ2-4, with D perhaps assigned TRBD1 or TRBD2 (6 bases each). Trimming shortened V by 7 bases and J by 6 bases, and 10 bases separated the two germline ends. Germline CDR1 reads SQVTM; CDR2 reads ANQGSEA. The CDR3 covers 11 residues. DNA of the CDR3: TGCAGCGGGGGGGCGGGAAACATTCAGTACTTC. It encodes CSGGAGNIQYF.

This chain connects TRBV21-1 to TRBJ1-5. TRBV21-1 counts as a pseudogene. The CDR3 runs to 14 residues. For the CDR3, the DNA is TGTGCCAGCAGCAAAGCGACGGGGAATCAGCCCCAGCATTTT. It is translated as CASSKATGNQPQHF.

The rearrangement joins TRBV6-1 to TRBJ1-3; D remains unclear. CDR1 and CDR2 (germline): MNHNS, SASEGT. This CDR3 is built from 15 residues. The V gene lost 6 bases and the J gene lost 0 bases, with 12 bases spanning the gap. In DNA, the CDR3 is TGTGCCAGCAGCACGACAAGATCCTCTGGAAACACCATATATTTT. Amino acid sequence: CASSTTRSSGNTIYF.

The chain recombines TRBV11-1 with TRBJ2-3, with a weak D call TRBD2 (5 bases). Deletions cut 1 base from V and 8 bases from J, with 7 bases between. CDR3 length equals 12 residues. Looked up from germline, CDR1 is SGHAT and CDR2 is FQDESV (reference sequence). Here the CDR3 reads CASSLGAATQYF. Here the CDR3 DNA reads TGTGCCAGCAGCTTAGGAGCGGCTACGCAGTATTTT.

The CDR3 reads CAWSVQQNYEQYF. The CDR3 DNA is TGTGCCTGGAGTGTACAACAGAACTACGAGCAGTACTTC. The V call is TRBV30, the J call TRBJ2-7, with D hard to call. This CDR3 contains 13 residues. CDR1 and CDR2 from the germline V gene are GTSNPN and SVGIG (reference sequence). V was pared by 0 bases and J by 3 bases, with 9 bases between.

The J gene is TRBJ1-1, the V gene TRBV7-2; D call uncertain. The V gene lost 5 bases and the J gene lost 4 bases, with 11 bases spanning the gap. The germline V gene has CDR1 SGHTA and CDR2 FQGNSA. The length of the CDR3 is 13 residues. The CDR3 DNA reads TGTGCCAGCAGCCCCATCGGGGTCACTGAAGCTTTCTTT. This sequence encodes CASSPIGVTEAFF.